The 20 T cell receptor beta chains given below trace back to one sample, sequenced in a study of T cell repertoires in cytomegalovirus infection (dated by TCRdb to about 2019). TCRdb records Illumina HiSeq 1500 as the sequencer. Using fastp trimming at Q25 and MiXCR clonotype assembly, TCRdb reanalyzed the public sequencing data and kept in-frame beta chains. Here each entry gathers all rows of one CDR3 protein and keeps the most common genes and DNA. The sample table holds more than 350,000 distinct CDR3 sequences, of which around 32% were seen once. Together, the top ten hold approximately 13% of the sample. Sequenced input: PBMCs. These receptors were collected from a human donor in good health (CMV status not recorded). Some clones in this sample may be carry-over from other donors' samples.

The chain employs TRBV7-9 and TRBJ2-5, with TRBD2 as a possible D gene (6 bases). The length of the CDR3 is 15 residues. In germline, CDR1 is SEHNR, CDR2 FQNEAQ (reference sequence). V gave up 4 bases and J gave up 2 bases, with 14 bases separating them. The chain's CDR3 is CASSSGSGRQETQYF. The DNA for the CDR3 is TGTGCCAGCAGCTCCGGTAGCGGACGACAAGAGACCCAGTACTTC.

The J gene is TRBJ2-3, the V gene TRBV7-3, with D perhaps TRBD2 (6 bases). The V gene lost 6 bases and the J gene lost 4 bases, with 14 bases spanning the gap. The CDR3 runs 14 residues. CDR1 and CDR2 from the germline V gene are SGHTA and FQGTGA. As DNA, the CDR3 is TGTGCCAGCAGTCAGGGAGGACGACCAGATACGCAGTATTTT. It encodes CASSQGGRPDTQYF.

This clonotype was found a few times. The chain's CDR3 is CSARKAGAAYEQYF. CDR3 DNA sequence: TGCAGTGCTAGGAAAGCGGGGGCCGCCTACGAGCAGTACTTC. The gene calls are TRBV20-1 and TRBJ2-7, with 8 bases identical to TRBD2. The germline V gene has CDR1 DFQATT and CDR2 SNEGSKA (reference sequence). V was pared by 3 bases and J by 2 bases, with 6 bases of the junction left unmatched. The CDR3 covers 14 residues.

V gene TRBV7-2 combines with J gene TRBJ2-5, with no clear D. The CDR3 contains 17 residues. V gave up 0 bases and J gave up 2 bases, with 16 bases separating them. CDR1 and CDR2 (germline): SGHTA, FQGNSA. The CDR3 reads CASSLALWQKEQETQYF. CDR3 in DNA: TGTGCCAGCAGCTTAGCCCTGTGGCAGAAAGAACAAGAGACCCAGTACTTC.

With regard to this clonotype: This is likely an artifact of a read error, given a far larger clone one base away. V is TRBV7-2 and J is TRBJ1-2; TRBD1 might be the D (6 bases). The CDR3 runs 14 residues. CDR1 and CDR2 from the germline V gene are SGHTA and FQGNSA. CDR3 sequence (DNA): TGTGCCATCAGCTTAGGGGGGGGCAACTATGGCTACACCTTC. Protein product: CAISLGGGNYGYTF.

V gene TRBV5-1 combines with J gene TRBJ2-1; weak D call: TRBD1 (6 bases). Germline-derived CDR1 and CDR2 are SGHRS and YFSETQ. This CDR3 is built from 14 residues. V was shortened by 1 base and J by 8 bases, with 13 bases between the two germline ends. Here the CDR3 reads CASSLSTGIDEQFF. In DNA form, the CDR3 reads TGCGCCAGCAGCTTGAGTACAGGGATCGATGAGCAGTTCTTC.

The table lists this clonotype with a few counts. The CDR3 loop is CASSDRARKGDEQFF. CDR3 bases: TGTGCCAGCAGTGACCGGGCGAGAAAGGGCGATGAGCAGTTCTTC. The chain carries TRBV2 and TRBJ2-1; D is undetermined. The CDR3 covers 15 residues. V lost 3 bases and J 8 bases, leaving 17 bases between the germline ends. CDR1 and CDR2 from the germline V gene are SNHLY and FYNNEI.

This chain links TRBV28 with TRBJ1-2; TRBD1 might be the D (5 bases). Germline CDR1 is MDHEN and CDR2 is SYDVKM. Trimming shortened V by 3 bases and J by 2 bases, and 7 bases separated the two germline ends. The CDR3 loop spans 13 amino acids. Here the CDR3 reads CASSFHRNYGYTF. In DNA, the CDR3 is TGTGCCAGCAGTTTCCACAGGAACTATGGCTACACCTTC.

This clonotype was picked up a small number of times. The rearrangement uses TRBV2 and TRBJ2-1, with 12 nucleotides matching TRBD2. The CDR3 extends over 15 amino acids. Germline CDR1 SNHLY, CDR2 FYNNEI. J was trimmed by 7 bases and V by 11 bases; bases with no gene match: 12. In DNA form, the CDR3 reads TGTGCCGGGGGGTTACTAGCGGGGGGCGGGAATGAGCAGTTCTTC. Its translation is CAGGLLAGGGNEQFF.

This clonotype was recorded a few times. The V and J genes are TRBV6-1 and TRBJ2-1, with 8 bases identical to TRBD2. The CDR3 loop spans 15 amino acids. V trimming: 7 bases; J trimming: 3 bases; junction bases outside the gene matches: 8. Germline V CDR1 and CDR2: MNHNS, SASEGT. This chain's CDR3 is CASTLRRGDYNEQFF. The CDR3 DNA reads TGTGCCAGCACTCTGCGGCGGGGGGACTACAATGAGCAGTTCTTC.

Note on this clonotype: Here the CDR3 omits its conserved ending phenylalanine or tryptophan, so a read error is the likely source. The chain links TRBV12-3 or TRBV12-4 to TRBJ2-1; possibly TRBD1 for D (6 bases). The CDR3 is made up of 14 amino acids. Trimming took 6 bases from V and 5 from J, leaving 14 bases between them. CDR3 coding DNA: TGTGCCAGCAGATTATGGACAGAAAACAATGAGCAGTTCTTA. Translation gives CASRLWTENNEQFL.

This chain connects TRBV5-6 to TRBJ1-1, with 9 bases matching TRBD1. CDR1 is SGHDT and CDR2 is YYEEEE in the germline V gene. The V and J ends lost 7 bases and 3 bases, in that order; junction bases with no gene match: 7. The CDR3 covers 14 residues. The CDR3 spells CASYRGPRDTEAFF. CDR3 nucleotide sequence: TGTGCCAGCTACAGGGGGCCTAGGGACACTGAAGCTTTCTTT. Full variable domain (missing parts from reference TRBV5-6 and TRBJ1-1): DAGVTQSPTHLIKTRGQQVTLRCSPKSGHDTVSWYQQALGQGPQFIFQYYEEEERQRGNFPDRFSGHQFPNYSSELNVNALLLGDSALYLCASYRGPRDTEAFFGQGTRLTVV.

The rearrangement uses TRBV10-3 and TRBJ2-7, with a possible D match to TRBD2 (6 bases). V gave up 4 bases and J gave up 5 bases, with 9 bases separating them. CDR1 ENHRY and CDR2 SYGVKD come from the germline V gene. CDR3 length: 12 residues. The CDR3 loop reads CAISVGGDEQYF. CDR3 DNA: TGTGCCATCAGTGTAGGAGGGGACGAGCAGTACTTC.

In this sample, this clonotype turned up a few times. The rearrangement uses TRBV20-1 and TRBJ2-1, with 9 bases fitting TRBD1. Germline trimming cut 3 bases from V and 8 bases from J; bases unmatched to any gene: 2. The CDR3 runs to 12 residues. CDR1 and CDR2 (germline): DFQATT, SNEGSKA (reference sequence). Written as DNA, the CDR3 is TGCAGTGCTAGCGGGACAGGGCATGAGCAGTTCTTC. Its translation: CSASGTGHEQFF.

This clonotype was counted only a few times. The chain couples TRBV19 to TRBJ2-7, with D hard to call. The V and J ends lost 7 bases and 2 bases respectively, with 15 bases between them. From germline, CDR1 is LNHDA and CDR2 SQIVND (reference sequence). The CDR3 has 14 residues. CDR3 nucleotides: TGTGCCAGTAACTCCAACAGCGCTCCCTACGAGCAGTACTTC. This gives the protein CASNSNSAPYEQYF.

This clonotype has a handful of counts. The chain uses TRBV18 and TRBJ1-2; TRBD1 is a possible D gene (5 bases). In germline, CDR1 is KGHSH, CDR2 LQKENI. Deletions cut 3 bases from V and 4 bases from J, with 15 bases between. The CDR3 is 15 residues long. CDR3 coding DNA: TGTGCCAGCTCACCGTCGGCAGGGCCTTTCTATGGCTACACCTTC. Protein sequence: CASSPSAGPFYGYTF.

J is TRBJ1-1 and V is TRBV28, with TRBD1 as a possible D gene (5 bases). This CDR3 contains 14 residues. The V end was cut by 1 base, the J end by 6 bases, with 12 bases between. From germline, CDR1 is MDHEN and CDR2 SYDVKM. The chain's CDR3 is CASSLLGQGAEAFF. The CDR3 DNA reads TGTGCCAGCAGTTTATTAGGGCAGGGAGCTGAAGCTTTCTTT.

CDR3 coding DNA: TGTGCCAGCACTAGACAGGGCTTACAAGAGACCCAGTACTTC. It specifies CASTRQGLQETQYF. This rearrangement joins TRBV12-3 or TRBV12-4 to TRBJ2-5; TRBD1 aligns across 7 bases. The V and J ends lost 7 bases and 2 bases, in that order; junction bases with no gene match: 7. The CDR3 totals 14 residues.

The CDR3 here is CASSLGSRDTEAFF. The CDR3 region has the DNA TGTGCCAGCAGCTTAGGAAGTAGGGACACTGAAGCTTTCTTT. V is TRBV7-9 and J is TRBJ1-1; D unresolved. Germline V CDR1 and CDR2: SEHNR, FQNEAQ (reference sequence). The CDR3 is 14 residues long. The germline V and J ends were trimmed by 1 base and 3 bases, with 9 bases remaining between them.

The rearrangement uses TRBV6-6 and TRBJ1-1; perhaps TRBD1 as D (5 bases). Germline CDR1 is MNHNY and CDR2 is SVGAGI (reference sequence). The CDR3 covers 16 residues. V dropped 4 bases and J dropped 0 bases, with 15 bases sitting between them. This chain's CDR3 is CASSWDGGTLNTEAFF. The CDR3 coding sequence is TGTGCCAGCAGTTGGGACGGGGGAACCCTGAACACTGAAGCTTTCTTT.